What follows are 10 T cell receptor beta chains derived from one specimen sequenced in a study of T cell clones after liver transplantation. Assay used: immunoSEQ multiplex PCR; TCRdb lists only in-frame clones, some missing. The sample lists some 75,000 clones, 75% to 85% occurring once. The specimen comprised CD4+ T cells from blood, sampled before liver transplant. These receptor sequences come from a human donor who received a liver transplant.

The chain carries TRBV2 and TRBJ2-1; D may match TRBD1 or TRBD2 (5 bases each). Trimming removed 1 base at V and 9 bases at J, with 19 bases between. Germline assignment: CDR1 SNHLY and CDR2 FYNNEI. The CDR3 totals 16 residues. CDR3 in DNA: TGTGCCAGCAGTGAAGGGGGTGGGGACGGGCCGGGTGAGCAGTTCTTC. Residues: CASSEGGGDGPGEQFF.

The rearrangement links TRBV28 to TRBJ2-7; TRBD2 aligns across 16 bases. The V gene end was trimmed by 5 bases and the J gene end by 2 bases; junction bases not matched to a gene: 9. This CDR3 spans 18 amino acids. Germline V CDR1 and CDR2: MDHEN, SYDVKM. The CDR3: CASSPPGLAGGFPYEQYF. CDR3 DNA: TGTGCCAGCAGTCCCCCGGGACTAGCGGGAGGGTTCCCCTACGAGCAGTACTTC.

The gene calls are TRBV6-6 and TRBJ2-7; tentative D call: TRBD2 (7 bases). Trimming left V 0 bases short and J 5 bases short, with 17 bases between. In germline, CDR1 is MNHNY, CDR2 SVGAGI (reference sequence). The CDR3 loop spans 16 amino acids. CDR3 DNA: TGTGCCAGCAGTTACTCGAAGGGGGGGAGGCTGAACGAGCAGTACTTC. It specifies CASSYSKGGRLNEQYF.

Here the CDR3 DNA reads TGTGCCAGCAGCTTAGCGGGAGGGCTCTACAATGAGCAGTTCTTC. Its translation: CASSLAGGLYNEQFF. The chain couples TRBV7-7 to TRBJ2-1, with 7 nucleotides matching TRBD2. V lost 0 bases and J lost 3; bases outside the gene matches: 2. The length of the CDR3 is 15 residues. Germline CDR1 is SSHAT and CDR2 is FNYEAQ (reference sequence).

The DNA for the CDR3 is TGTGCCAGCAGAGCGGGAGGGCTGGAAGAGCAGTACTTC. As protein: CASRAGGLEEQYF. The chain uses TRBV7-2 and TRBJ2-7; TRBD2 aligns across 10 bases. V lost 6 bases, J lost 7 bases, and 6 bases stayed unmatched. This CDR3 comprises 13 residues. From germline, CDR1 is SGHTA and CDR2 FQGNSA.

The V call is TRBV5-1, the J call TRBJ2-1; maybe TRBD2 (5 bases). V was clipped by 0 bases and J by 6 bases, with 13 bases between them. The CDR3 extends over 15 amino acids. Germline V CDR1 and CDR2: SGHRS, YFSETQ. The CDR3 region is CASSLARAAGNEQFF. CDR3 DNA sequence: TGCGCCAGCAGCTTGGCGAGGGCGGCGGGCAATGAGCAGTTCTTC.

V is TRBV9 and J is TRBJ1-2; 10 nucleotides agree with TRBD1. Losses at the gene ends were 3 bases for V and 1 base for J; bases not matched to a gene: 3. Germline V gives CDR1 SGDLS, CDR2 YYNGEE. There are 15 residues in the CDR3. The CDR3 reads CASSDRDRGNYGYTF. CDR3 in DNA: TGTGCCAGCAGCGACCGGGACAGGGGTAACTATGGCTACACCTTC.

CDR3 coding DNA: TGTGCCAGCAGCTTAGGGTCCTACGAGCTCACAGATACGCAGTATTTT. Translation: CASSLGSYELTDTQYF. This chain joins TRBV11-2 and TRBJ2-3; D remains unclear. Per the germline V gene, CDR1 is SGHAT and CDR2 is FQNNGV. CDR3 length equals 16 residues. The V and J ends lost 1 base and 2 bases respectively, with 13 bases between them.

The chain has TRBV5-4 and TRBJ2-2; 9 nucleotides align to TRBD1. V was pared by 4 bases and J by 1 base, with 2 bases of the junction left unmatched. The CDR3 loop spans 15 amino acids. Germline values: CDR1 SGHNT, CDR2 YYREEE (reference sequence). CDR3 in DNA: TGTGCCAGCAGCCGGGGACAGGGGAACACCGGGGAGCTGTTTTTT. Encoded protein: CASSRGQGNTGELFF.

The genes are TRBV5-5 and TRBJ1-3, with D hard to call. The CDR3 has 14 amino acids. Germline CDR1 reads SGHKS; CDR2 reads YYEKEE (reference sequence). Deletions cut 1 base from V and 2 bases from J, with 7 bases between. In nucleotides, the CDR3 is TGTGCCAGCAGCTTGATGGGCACTGGAAACACCATATATTTT. Its protein is CASSLMGTGNTIYF.